The present T cell receptor (beta chain) was sequenced within a study of T cells in Graves' hyperthyroidism and ophthalmopathy. What was amplified from RNA transcripts were TCR beta CDR3 regions. HTBI primers were the set used in a first-round RT-PCR of the TCR CDR3. Each CDR3 protein is one row after TCRdb ran MiXCR on the multiplex PCR reads. Among nearly 750,000 distinct CDR3 sequences listed, approximately 40% were seen once. This CDR3 comprises 15 residues. V was shortened by 8 bases and J by 7 bases, with 18 bases between the two germline ends. Germline V gene lookup returns CDR1 SGHAT and CDR2 FQNNGV.

The source of this sequence is a woman aged 40 to 49 with Graves' hyperthyroidism. The V call is TRBV11-2, the J call TRBJ1-6, with no clear D. Sequenced material: blood. CDR3 DNA sequence: TGTGCCAGCTCACCACTTGGCGAGGGAAATTCACCCCTCCACTTT. It is translated as CASSPLGEGNSPLHF.